This T cell receptor (beta chain) comes out of a study of human T cells and chemical hapten exposure (dated by TCRdb to the early 2020s). Study-level background: For sensitization, 2% DPC in acetone was applied to an approximately 2 cm by approximately 2 cm area of upper inner arm skin. Patients additionally received weekly therapeutic DPC doses to the scalp throughout the roughly 24-week study period. Patch tests used Finn chambers with 0.01% DPC on the upper back, scored after 6 days by International Contact Dermatitis Research Group standards. The mostly female patient cohort included alopecia areata with under or over 50% scalp involvement, alopecia totalis and alopecia universalis. Libraries were combined into a pool for sequencing, and differences in TCR yield between samples came mainly from small differences in library volumes within the pool. Peripheral blood TCR repertoire changes were tracked in vivo in alopecia patients during primary and secondary sensitization to the hapten diphenylcyclopropenone (DPC). Blood samples were taken from patients before sensitization (week 0) and at 2, 6 and about 24 weeks after DPC sensitization. Blood for TCR sequencing was provided by twenty-nine alopecia patients at one to four time points (pre-sensitization, 2, 6 and 24 weeks). Broader findings and caveats from the paper: Significantly more large CDR3 similarity clusters were formed by expanded TCRs than by pre-sensitization or healthy control sets, consistent with antigen-driven responses. Because all patients had alopecia, a presumed autoimmune disease, the immune response of the patients might differ from that of healthy individuals. The number of PT1 expanded TCRs positively correlated with patch test score, significant at thresholds 8, 16 and 32 but not 4. No change with DPC sensitization was found in the number of TCRs above 1 in 1000 frequency, and no evidence of global repertoire structure alterations was found. Repeated subsampling changed both the strength of the expansion versus patch-test correlation and the threshold at which that correlation became significant.

Taken from the germline V gene, the CDR1 and CDR2 loops are SGHTA and FQGNSA. Including cysteine and phenylalanine, the CDR3 has 15 amino acids. This entry keeps only the CDR3 DNA: 45 bases, framed from base 1. The junction shows trimming of 5 bases on V and 6 bases on J, plus 17 bases between the germline ends. The method behind the library was RACE. Sequencing was carried out with a NextSeq 500. Library preparation attached unique molecular identifiers to individual cDNA molecules for quantitative, reproducible TCR counting. Each blood RNA sample was used to sequence both TCR alpha and TCR beta chains. Per the original workflow: A median of roughly 98,000 TCRs per sample was observed, with a range of roughly 20,000 to 750,000. V, J and CDR3 annotation of the TCR reads was performed with the Decombinator software suite. To make PS versus PT1 abundance plots, every sample was subsampled to the same number of TCRs (28,000). Expanded TCRs were defined as absent before sensitization and observed at least eight times at the 2-week time point. TCRdb cleaned the public reads at Q25 with fastp, built clones with MiXCR and kept in-frame beta chains. Every CDR3 protein is listed once, alongside the most common genes and DNA of its rows. The V and J calls follow TCRdb's processing rather than the paper's. Within this sample are about 80,000 distinct CDR3 sequences, with approximately 14% of them counted one time only. The biggest ten clones account for 3.5% to 6% of the sample.

Comment on this clonotype: Its binding antigen is unknown. Base qualities are not provided; no much larger clone lies one nucleotide away.

This sample's time point label indicates: pre-sensitization, week 0. The treatment or condition label here, explained by the study, means: therapeutic diphenylcyclopropenone sensitization with weekly scalp DPC. At every patch-test visit, the blood draw took place before the patch test was put on. Patients were considered eligible if aged 18 to 70, diagnosed with alopecia and deemed suitable for DPC therapy, and patients were excluded if pregnant. Total RNA was extracted from unfractionated whole blood that had been collected in Tempus Blood RNA tubes. Material: whole blood, obtained in connection with sensitization to the hapten diphenylcyclopropenone (DPC). The sequence came from a woman aged 45-60 years with alopecia areata. Some clones in this sample may be carry-over from other donors' samples. This sequence uses TRBV7-2 and TRBJ2-1; TRBD1 is possibly the D segment (6 matching bases). The CDR3 protein is CASSPQGRGGNEQFF. In nucleotides, the sequence is TGTGCCAGCAGCCCCCAGGGGAGAGGGGGCAATGAGCAGTTCTTC.